This TCR beta chain was observed in a study of blood T cell repertoires in COVID-19. In the study overall: Italy, Spain and the United States were the sources of the convalescent and acute COVID-19 samples. PBMCs, B-cell-depleted T cells, or T cells were the source of the cDNA or gDNA that made up the material.

In the study's own analysis: Estimation of nucleated cell counts was performed using reference gene primer amplification. The table came from immunoSEQ multiplex PCR; TCRdb's copy has only in-frame clones and leaves some out. V and J calls and clone size are given by that table; D and trimming were obtained from the DNA. The sample has approximately 280,000 clones, 85% seen once. CDR3 length: 19 residues. Germline trimming cut 0 bases from V and 8 bases from J; bases unmatched to any gene: 15. Looked up from germline, CDR1 is LNHNV and CDR2 is YYDKDF (reference sequence). The chain joins TRBV15 to TRBJ2-1; the match to TRBD2 covers 11 bases. This receptor was taken from a man over 45 with active or convalescent COVID-19. Sample: peripheral blood. The DNA for the CDR3 is TGTGCCACCAGCAGAGAGGCGACTAGCGGGAATAATTGGGGTTATGAGCAGTTCTTC. It encodes CATSREATSGNNWGYEQFF.